This T cell receptor beta chain was found in a study of T cell clones after liver transplantation. On the study more broadly: TCRbeta sequencing after a pre-transplant mixed lymphocyte reaction identified graft-donor-reactive clones, later tracked in post-transplant blood. Apart from three HCV-positive recipients, transplants were for non-autoimmune, non-viral reasons. General observations from the study: The donor-reactive repertoire was only partly measurable in two subjects, lacking donor cells. Compared with third party-reactive sequences, donor-reactive ones declined more, independent of withdrawal success.

This table comes from immunoSEQ multiplex PCR, and its TCRdb copy is limited to in-frame clones, with some not included. The profile shows roughly 65,000 clones, more than 85% of them singletons. Germline V CDR1 and CDR2: SGDLS, YYNGEE. This CDR3 comprises 15 residues. V was pared by 4 bases and J by 7 bases, with 18 bases between. A remark on this clone: Antigen unknown.

This chain connects TRBV9 to TRBJ2-1; possible D gene TRBD1, 5 bases. Sequenced material: CD4+ T cells from blood, taken less than 26 months after liver transplant. The receptor was derived from a human patient who received a liver transplant. Part of the T cell pool may stem from the graft donor. The DNA of the CDR3 is TGTGCCAGCAGCCCTACAGGATCGTTAAGGAATGAGCAGTTCTTC. It encodes CASSPTGSLRNEQFF.